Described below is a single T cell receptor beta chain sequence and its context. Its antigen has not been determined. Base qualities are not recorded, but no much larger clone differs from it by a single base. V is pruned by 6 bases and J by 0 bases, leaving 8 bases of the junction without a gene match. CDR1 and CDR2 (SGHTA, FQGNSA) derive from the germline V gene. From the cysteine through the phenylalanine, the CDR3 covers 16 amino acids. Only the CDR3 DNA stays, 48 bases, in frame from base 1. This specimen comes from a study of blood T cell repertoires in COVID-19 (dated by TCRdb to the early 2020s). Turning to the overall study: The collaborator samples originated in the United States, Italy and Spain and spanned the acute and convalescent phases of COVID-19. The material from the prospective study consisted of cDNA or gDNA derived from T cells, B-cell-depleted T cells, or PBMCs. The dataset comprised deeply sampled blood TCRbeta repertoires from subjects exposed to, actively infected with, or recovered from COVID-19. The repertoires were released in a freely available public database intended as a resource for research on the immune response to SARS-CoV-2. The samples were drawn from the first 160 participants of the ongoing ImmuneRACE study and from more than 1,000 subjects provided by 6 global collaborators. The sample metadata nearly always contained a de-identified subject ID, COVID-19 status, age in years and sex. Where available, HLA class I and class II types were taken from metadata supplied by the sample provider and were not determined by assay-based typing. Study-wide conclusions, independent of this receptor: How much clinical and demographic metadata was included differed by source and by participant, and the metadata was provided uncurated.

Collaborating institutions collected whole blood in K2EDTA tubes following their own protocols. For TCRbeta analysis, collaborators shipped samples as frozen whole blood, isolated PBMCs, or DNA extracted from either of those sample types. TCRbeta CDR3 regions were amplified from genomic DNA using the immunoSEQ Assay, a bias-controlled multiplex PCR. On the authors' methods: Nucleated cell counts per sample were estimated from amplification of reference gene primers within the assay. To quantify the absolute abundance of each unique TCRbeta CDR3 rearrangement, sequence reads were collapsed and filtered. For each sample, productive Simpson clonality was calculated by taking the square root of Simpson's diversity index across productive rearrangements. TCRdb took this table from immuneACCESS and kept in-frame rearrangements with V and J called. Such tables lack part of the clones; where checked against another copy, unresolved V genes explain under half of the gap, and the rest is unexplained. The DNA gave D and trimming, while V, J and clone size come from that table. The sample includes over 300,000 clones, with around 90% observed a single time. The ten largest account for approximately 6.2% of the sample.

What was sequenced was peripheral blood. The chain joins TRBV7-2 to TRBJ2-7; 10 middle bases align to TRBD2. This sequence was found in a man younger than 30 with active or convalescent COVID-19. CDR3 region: CASRFRASGSSYEQYF. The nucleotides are TGTGCCAGCAGGTTTAGGGCTAGCGGGAGCTCCTACGAGCAGTACTTC.